Many counts were recorded for the clone carrying this TCR beta chain. The sample originates from a study of neurological immune-mediated disorders. Template-switch 5'RACE cDNA synthesis added a 10-nucleotide unique molecular identifier. TCRdb ran MiXCR on the 5' RACE reads and lists one entry per CDR3 protein. The sample lists around 80,000 distinct CDR3 sequences, 9% to 12% seen once, with about 1.8% in the top ten. Maryland, USA blood bank volunteers served as healthy controls. Sequencing was performed on PBMCs. The TCR was taken from a man aged 40-49 years in good health.

The CDR3 loop is CASSRVGENTEAFF. The CDR3 DNA sequence: TGTGCCAGCAGCCGAGTAGGAGAGAACACTGAAGCTTTCTTT. This chain uses TRBV4-2 with TRBJ1-1; D gene uncertain. Trimming removed 4 bases from V and 1 base from J, with 10 bases in between. There are 14 residues in the CDR3. Looked up from germline, CDR1 is LGHNA and CDR2 is YNFKEQ.